The clone carrying this TCR beta chain was observed a few times. V was trimmed by 1 base and J by 13 bases, leaving 11 bases between them. The CDR3 totals 11 residues. CDR1 is SGHDN and CDR2 is FVKESK in the germline V gene. The data are from a study of blood T cell repertoires in COVID-19. The wider study: The United States, Italy and Spain were the sources of the acute and convalescent COVID-19 samples. Sample material is recorded as cDNA or gDNA derived from T cells, B-cell-depleted T cells, or PBMCs.

Per the study methods: Reference gene primers were amplified, and this amplification served to estimate nucleated cell counts. Assay: immunoSEQ multiplex PCR; the TCRdb copy retains only in-frame clones and omits some. The V and J calls and clone size come from that table; D and trimming were worked out from the DNA. Here the sample spans a few hundred thousand clones, approximately 77% being singletons. The J gene is TRBJ2-7, the V gene TRBV14, with D possibly TRBD2 on 6 matching bases. Input material: peripheral blood. This TCR was sampled from a woman between 18 and 29 years old with acute or convalescent COVID-19. The CDR3 reads CASSQGPLAYF. CDR3 in DNA: TGTGCCAGCAGCCAAGGTCCACTAGCATACTTC.